The T cell receptor (beta chain) described here comes from a study of T cell repertoires in cytomegalovirus infection. Using its own MiXCR run on the reads, TCRdb lists one record per CDR3 protein. Of about 190,000 distinct CDR3 sequences listed, 7.5% to 10% are singletons. This clonotype was seen ten or more times. Trimming removed 0 bases from V and 3 bases from J, with 12 bases in between. Germline lookup yields CDR1 MNHEY and CDR2 SVGEGT. The CDR3 is 16 amino acids. The sequenced sample was PBMCs. The sequence came from a human donor in good health (CMV status not recorded). Some clones in this sample may be carry-over from other donors' samples. The rearrangement uses TRBV6-2 or TRBV6-3 and TRBJ1-5, with D maybe TRBD1 (5 bases). CDR3 sequence: CASSYSSTAFNQPQHF. CDR3 coding DNA: TGTGCCAGCAGTTACTCATCGACAGCCTTCAATCAGCCCCAGCATTTT.